This T cell receptor beta chain originates from a study of preoperative IRX-2 immunotherapy in early breast cancer. The table came from immunoSEQ multiplex PCR; TCRdb's copy has only in-frame clones and leaves some out. The data contain approximately 26,000 clones, about 75% of them seen just once; the ten biggest clones take up less than 7%. V trimming: 4 bases; J trimming: 0 bases; junction bases outside the gene matches: 3. Per germline, CDR1 SGHRS and CDR2 YFSETQ. This CDR3 spans 15 amino acids. The treatment here: preoperative locoregional IRX-2 cytokine immunotherapy. Preoperative locoregional IRX-2 cytokine immunotherapy was tested in the phase Ib source study.

Sequences were derived from lymph node tissue, sampled after IRX-2 immunotherapy. The rearrangement links TRBV5-1 to TRBJ2-1; 8 nucleotides agree with TRBD2. The TCR comes from a human donor with breast cancer. CDR3 sequence (DNA): TGCGCCAGCAGCACCGGGACTAGCTCCTACAATGAGCAGTTCTTC. Its translation is CASSTGTSSYNEQFF.